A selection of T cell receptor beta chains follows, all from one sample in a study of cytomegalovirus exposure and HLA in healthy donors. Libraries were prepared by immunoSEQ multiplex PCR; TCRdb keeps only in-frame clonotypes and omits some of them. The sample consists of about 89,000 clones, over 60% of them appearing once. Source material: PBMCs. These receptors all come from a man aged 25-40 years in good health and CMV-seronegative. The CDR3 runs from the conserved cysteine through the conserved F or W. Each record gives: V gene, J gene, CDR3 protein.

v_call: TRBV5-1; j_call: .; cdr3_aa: CASSHPSYEQYF
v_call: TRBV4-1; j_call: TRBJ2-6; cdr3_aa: CASSQEHPTGGFVSGANVLTF
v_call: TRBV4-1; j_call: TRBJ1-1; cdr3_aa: CASSRAVRLMNTEAFF
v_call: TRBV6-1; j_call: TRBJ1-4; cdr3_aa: CASRSTGGNEKLFF
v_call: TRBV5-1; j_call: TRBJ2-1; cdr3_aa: CASSLRRQGYNEQFF
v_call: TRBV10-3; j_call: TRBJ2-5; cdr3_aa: CAISVGQNQETQYF
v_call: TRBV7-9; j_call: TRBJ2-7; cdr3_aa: CASSPRGPYEQYF
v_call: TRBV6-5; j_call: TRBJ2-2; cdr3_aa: CASSIAGVRTGELFF
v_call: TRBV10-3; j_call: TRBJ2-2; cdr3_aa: CAIRGTRDRGLGGELFF
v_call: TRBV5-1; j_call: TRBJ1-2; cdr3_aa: CASSLDRDQVYGYTF
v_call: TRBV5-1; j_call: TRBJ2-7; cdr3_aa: CASSLATGNEQYF
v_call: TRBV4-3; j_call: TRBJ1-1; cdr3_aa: CASSQERGRTEAFF
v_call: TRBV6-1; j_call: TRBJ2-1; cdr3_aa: CASKITSGNNEQFF
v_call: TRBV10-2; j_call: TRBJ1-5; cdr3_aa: CASSETGYNQPQHF
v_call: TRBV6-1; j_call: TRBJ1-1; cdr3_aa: CASSASTGGTEAFF
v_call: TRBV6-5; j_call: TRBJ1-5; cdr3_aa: CASSTNPQGNQPQHF
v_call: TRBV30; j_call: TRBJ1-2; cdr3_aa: CACGGGPGSYGYTF
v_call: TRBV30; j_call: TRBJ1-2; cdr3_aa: CACHKLGYTF
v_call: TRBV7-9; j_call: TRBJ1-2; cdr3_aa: CASSSRNSDSPNYGYTF
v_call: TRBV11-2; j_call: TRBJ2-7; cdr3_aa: CASSPEGPGLIDYEQYF
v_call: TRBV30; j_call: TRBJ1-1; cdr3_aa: CAWIDPTGTGKSDTEAFF
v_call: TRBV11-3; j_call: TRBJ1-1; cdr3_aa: CASSYQGDTEAFF
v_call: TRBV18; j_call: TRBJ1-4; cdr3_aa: CASSDSTGEKLFF
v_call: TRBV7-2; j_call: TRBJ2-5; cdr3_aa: CASSLVVRGDVTQYF
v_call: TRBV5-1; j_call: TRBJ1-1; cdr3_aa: CASSRQGDLREAFF
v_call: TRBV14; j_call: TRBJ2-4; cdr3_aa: CASSSPTGDGIQYF
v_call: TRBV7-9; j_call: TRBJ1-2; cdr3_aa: CASSYSRGRTGSYGYTF
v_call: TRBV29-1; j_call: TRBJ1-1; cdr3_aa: CSVARRTPGTEAFF
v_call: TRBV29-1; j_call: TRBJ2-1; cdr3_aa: CSVEVGRGGSYNEQFF